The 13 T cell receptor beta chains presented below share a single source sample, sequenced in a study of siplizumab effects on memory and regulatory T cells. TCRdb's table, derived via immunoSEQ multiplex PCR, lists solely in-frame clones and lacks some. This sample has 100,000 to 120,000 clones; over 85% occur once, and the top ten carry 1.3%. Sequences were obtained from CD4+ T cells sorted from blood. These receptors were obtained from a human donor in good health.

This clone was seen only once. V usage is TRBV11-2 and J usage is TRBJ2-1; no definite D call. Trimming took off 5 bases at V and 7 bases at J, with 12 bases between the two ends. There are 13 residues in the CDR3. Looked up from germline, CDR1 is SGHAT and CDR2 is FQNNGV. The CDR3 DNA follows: TGTGCCAGCAGCGCCAATACCGGGAATGAGCAGTTCTTC. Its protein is CASSANTGNEQFF.

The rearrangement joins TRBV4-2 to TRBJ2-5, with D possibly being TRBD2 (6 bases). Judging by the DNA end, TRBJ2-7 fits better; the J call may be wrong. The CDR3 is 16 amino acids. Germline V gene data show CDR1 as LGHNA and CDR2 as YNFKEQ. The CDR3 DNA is TGTGCCAGCAGCCAAGCGGGAGTGGGCGCGGATTACGAGCAGTACTTC. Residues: CASSQAGVGADYEQYF.

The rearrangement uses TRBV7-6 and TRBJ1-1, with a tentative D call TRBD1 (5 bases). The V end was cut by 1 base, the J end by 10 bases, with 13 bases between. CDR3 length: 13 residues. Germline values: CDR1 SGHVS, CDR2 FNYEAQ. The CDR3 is CASSLGGTTRAFF. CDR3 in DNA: TGTGCCAGCAGCTTAGGAGGGACCACCAGAGCTTTCTTT.

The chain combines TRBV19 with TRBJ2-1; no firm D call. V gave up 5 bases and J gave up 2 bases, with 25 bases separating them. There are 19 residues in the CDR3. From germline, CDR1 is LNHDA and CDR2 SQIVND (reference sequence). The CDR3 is CASSLVGWQTDRAYNEQFF. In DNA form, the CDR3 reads TGTGCCAGTAGTCTAGTGGGGTGGCAGACCGATCGAGCCTACAATGAGCAGTTCTTC. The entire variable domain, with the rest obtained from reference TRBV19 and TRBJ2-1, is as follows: DGGITQSPKYLFRKEGQNVTLSCEQNLNHDAMYWYRQDPGQGLRLIYYSQIVNDFQKGDIAEGYSVSREKKESFPLTVTSAQKNPTAFYLCASSLVGWQTDRAYNEQFFGPGTRLTVL.

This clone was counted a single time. Written as DNA, the CDR3 is TGTGCCAGCAGTTACTCTGACGGCTATGGCTACACCTTC. Its translation: CASSYSDGYGYTF. The chain employs TRBV6-6 and TRBJ1-2; no clear D. Trimming removed 0 bases from V and 4 bases from J, with 6 bases in between. The length of the CDR3 is 13 residues. CDR1 and CDR2 (germline): MNHNY, SVGAGI (reference sequence).

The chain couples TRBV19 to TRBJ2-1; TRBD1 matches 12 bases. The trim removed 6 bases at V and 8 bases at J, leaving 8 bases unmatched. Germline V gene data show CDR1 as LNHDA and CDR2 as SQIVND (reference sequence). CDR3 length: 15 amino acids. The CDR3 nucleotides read TGTGCCAGTAGACAACCGGGACAGGGGGCCTATGAGCAGTTCTTC. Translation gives CASRQPGQGAYEQFF.

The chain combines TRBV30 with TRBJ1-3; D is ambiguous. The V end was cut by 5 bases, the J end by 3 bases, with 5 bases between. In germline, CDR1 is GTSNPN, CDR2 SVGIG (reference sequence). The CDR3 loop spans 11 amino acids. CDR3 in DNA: TGTGCCTGGGCCCATGGAAACACCATATATTTT. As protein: CAWAHGNTIYF.

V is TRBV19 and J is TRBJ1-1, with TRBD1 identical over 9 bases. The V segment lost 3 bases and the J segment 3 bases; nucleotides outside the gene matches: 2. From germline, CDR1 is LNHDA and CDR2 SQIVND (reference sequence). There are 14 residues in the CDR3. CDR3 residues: CASSMGQGYTEAFF. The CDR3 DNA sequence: TGTGCCAGTAGTATGGGACAGGGCTACACTGAAGCTTTCTTT.

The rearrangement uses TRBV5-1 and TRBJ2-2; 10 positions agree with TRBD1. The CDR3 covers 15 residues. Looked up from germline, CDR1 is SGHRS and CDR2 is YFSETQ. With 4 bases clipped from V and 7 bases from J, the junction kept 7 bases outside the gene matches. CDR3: CASSIRTGGGGELFF. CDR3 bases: TGCGCCAGCAGCATAAGGACAGGGGGTGGCGGGGAGCTGTTTTTT.

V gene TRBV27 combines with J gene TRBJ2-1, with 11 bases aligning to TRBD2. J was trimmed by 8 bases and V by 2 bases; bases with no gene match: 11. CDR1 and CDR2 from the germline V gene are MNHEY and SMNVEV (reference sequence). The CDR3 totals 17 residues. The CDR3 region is CASSLRQAGLAGDEQFF. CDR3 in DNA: TGTGCCAGCAGTTTAAGGCAGGCAGGACTAGCGGGTGATGAGCAGTTCTTC.

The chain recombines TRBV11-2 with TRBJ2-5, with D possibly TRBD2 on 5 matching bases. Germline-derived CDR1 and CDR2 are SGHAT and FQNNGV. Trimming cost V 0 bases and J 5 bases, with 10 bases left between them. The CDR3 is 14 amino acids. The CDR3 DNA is TGTGCCAGCAGCTTAGATCCGGGGAGCGAGACCCAGTACTTC. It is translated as CASSLDPGSETQYF.

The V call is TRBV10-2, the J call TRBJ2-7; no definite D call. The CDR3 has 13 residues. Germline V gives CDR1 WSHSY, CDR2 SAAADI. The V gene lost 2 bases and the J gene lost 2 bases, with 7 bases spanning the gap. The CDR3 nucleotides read TGCGCCAGCAGTGAGGGTCTCGCCTACGAGCAGTACTTC. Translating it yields CASSEGLAYEQYF.

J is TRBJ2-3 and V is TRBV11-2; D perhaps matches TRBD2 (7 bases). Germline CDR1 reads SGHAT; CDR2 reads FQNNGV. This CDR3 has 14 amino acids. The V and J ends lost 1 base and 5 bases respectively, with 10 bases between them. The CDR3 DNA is TGTGCCAGCAGCTTAGCGGGGGGCGGAGATACGCAGTATTTT. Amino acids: CASSLAGGGDTQYF.